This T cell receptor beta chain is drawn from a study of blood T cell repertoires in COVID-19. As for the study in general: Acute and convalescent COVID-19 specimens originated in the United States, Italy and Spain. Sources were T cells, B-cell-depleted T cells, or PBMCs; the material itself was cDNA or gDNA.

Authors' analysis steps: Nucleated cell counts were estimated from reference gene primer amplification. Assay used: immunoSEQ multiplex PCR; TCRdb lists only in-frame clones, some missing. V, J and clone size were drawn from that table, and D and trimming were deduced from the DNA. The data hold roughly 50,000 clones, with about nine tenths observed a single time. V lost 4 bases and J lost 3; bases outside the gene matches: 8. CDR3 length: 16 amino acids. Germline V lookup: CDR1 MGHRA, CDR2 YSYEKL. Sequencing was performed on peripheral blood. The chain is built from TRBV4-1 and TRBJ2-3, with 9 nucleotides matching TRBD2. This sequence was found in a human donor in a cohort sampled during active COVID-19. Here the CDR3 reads CASSRRPGLATDTQYF. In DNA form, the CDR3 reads TGCGCCAGCAGCCGCCGACCGGGACTAGCAACAGATACGCAGTATTTT.